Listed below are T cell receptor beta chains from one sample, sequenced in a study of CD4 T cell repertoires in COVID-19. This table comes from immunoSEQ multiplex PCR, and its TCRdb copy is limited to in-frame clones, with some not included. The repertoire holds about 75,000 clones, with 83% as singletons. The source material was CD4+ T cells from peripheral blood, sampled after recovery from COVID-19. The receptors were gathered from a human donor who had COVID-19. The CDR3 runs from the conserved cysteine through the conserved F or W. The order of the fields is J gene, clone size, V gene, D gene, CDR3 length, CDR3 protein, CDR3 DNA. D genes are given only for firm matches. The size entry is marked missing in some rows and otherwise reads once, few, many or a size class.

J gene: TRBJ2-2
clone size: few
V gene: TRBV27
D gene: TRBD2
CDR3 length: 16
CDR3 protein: CASTAGVWGNTGELFF
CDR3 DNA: TGTGCCAGCACAGCGGGAGTTTGGGGGAACACCGGGGAGCTGTTTTTT

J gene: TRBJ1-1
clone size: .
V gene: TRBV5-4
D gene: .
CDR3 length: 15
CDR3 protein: CASSLEWTVNTEAFF
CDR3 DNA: TGTGCCAGCAGCTTGGAATGGACAGTGAACACTGAAGCTTTCTTT

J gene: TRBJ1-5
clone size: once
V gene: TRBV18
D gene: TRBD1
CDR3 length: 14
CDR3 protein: CASSPDRVGQPQHF
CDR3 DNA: TGTGCCAGCTCACCTGACAGGGTTGGGCAGCCCCAGCATTTT

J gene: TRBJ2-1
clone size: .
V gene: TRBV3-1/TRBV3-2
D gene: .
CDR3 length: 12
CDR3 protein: CASSQVINEQFF
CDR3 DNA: TGTGCCAGCAGCCAAGTTATTAATGAGCAGTTCTTC

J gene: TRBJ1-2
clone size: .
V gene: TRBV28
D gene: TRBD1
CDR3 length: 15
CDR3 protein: CASSSTGGDVYGYTF
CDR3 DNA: TGTGCCAGCAGTTCGACAGGGGGCGACGTCTATGGCTACACCTTC

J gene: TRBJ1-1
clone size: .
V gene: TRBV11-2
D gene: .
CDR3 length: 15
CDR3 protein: CASSLGPVMNTEAFF
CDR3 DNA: TGTGCCAGCAGCTTAGGACCAGTCATGAACACTGAAGCTTTCTTT

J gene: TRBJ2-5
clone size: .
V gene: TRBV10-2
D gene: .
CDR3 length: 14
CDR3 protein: CASRQSGVPTAQYF
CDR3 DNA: TGCGCCAGCAGGCAGAGTGGGGTACCCACGGCCCAGTACTTC

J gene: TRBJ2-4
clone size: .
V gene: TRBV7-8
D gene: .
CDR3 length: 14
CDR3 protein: CASSLATSANIQYF
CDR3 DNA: TGTGCCAGCAGCTTAGCCACTTCGGCAAACATTCAGTACTTC

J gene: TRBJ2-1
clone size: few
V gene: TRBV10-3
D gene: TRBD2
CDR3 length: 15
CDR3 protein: CAISESWTSINEQFF
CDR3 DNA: TGTGCCATCAGTGAGTCGTGGACTAGTATTAATGAGCAGTTCTTC

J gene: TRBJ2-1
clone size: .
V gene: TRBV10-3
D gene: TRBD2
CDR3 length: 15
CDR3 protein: CAISRTSGSYNEQFF
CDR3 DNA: TGTGCCATCAGTAGGACTAGCGGCTCCTACAATGAGCAGTTCTTC

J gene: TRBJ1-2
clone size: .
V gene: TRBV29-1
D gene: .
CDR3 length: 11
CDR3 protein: CSVATGRFYTF
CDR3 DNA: TGCAGCGTTGCTACCGGACGTTTTTACACCTTC

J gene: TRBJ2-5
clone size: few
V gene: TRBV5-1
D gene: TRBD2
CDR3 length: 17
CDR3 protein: CASSRTSGGAVQETQYF
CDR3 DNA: TGCGCCAGCAGCCGGACTAGCGGGGGGGCGGTTCAAGAGACCCAGTACTTC

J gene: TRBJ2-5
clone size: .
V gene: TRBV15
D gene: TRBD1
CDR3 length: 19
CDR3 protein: CATSRELPQGASFGETQYF
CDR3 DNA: TGTGCCACCAGCAGAGAGTTGCCACAGGGGGCATCCTTTGGGGAGACCCAGTACTTC

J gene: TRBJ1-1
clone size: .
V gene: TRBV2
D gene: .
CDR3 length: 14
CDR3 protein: CASRRTTMNTEAFF
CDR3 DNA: TGTGCCAGCAGAAGGACAACTATGAACACTGAAGCTTTCTTT

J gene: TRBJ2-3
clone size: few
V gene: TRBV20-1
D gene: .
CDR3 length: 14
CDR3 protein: CSASGSSQADTQYF
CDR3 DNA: TGCAGTGCTAGTGGCAGCTCGCAGGCAGATACGCAGTATTTT

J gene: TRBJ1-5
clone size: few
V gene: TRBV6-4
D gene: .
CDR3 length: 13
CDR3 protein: CASSDRGYQPQHF
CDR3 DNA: TGTGCCAGCAGTGACCGGGGTTATCAGCCCCAGCATTTT

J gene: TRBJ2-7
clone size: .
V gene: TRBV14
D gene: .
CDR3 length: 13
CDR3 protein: CASSLMGGQEQYF
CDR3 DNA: TGTGCCAGCAGCCTCATGGGGGGTCAAGAGCAGTACTTC

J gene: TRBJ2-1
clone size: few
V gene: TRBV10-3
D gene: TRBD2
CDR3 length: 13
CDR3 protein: CAGRRESYDEQFF
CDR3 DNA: TGTGCTGGGAGGCGGGAGTCTTATGATGAGCAGTTCTTC

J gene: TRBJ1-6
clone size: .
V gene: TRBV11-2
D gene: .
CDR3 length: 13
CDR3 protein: CASSLGNNSPLHF
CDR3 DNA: TGTGCCAGCAGCTTAGGGAATAATTCACCCCTCCACTTT

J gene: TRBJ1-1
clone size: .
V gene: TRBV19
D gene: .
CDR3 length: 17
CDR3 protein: CASSILGLQGRDTEAFF
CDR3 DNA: TGTGCCAGTAGTATTCTGGGGTTGCAGGGGCGCGACACTGAAGCTTTCTTT

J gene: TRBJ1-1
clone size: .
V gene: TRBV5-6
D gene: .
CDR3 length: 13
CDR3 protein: CASSLAQGNQAFF
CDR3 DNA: TGTGCCAGCAGCTTGGCACAGGGCAACCAAGCTTTCTTT

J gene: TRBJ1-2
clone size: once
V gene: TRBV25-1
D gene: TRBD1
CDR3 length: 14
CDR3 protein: CASSVTGGYYGYTF
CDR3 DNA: TGTGCCAGCAGTGTGACAGGGGGATACTATGGCTACACCTTC